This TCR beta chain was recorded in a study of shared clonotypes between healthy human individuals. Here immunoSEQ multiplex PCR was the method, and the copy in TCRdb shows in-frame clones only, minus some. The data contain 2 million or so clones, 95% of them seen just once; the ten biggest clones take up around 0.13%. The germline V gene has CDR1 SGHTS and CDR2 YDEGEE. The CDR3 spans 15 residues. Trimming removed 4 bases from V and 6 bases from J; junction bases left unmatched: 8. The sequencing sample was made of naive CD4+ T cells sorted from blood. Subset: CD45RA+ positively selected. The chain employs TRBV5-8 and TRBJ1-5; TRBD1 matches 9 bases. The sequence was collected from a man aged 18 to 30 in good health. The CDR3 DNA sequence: TGTGCCAGCAGCCCCGGACAGGGGAAAATTCAGCCCCAGCATTTT. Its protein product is CASSPGQGKIQPQHF. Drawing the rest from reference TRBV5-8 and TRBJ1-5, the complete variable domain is EAGVTQSPTHLIKTRGQQATLRCSPISGHTSVYWYQQALGLGLQFLLWYDEGEERNRGNFPPRFSGRQFPNYSSELNVNALELEDSALYLCASSPGQGKIQPQHFGDGTRLSIL.